Presented here are 8 T cell receptor beta chains from one specimen sequenced in a study of blood T cell repertoires in COVID-19. Repertoires were generated with immunoSEQ multiplex PCR, while TCRdb's copy carries only in-frame clones and drops some. The sample lists under 250,000 clones, about 82% seen once, with approximately 13% in the top ten. Sequenced sample: peripheral blood. These receptors were collected from an elderly man with acute or convalescent COVID-19.

The J gene is TRBJ2-4, the V gene TRBV19, with 10 nucleotides matching TRBD1. The ends lost 1 base at V and 7 bases at J; junction bases unmatched: 1. The CDR3 loop spans 14 amino acids. Germline V gene sequence: CDR1 LNHDA, CDR2 SQIVND (reference sequence). The CDR3 sequence: CASSIGGQGNIQYF. The CDR3 region has the DNA TGTGCCAGTAGTATAGGGGGACAGGGGAACATTCAGTACTTC.

The V call is TRBV5-4, the J call TRBJ2-7; tentative D call: TRBD1 (6 bases). CDR3 length equals 15 residues. The V end was cut by 2 bases, the J end by 3 bases, with 15 bases between. In germline, CDR1 is SGHNT, CDR2 YYREEE (reference sequence). The CDR3 DNA reads TGTGCCAGCAGCTTCCCTTTGGGGACAAACTACGAGCAGTACTTC. Its translation is CASSFPLGTNYEQYF.

This sequence joins TRBV24-1 and TRBJ2-7, with D unresolved. V lost 4 bases and J lost 3, with 3 bases in between. CDR3 length: 11 amino acids. Germline V gives CDR1 KGHDR, CDR2 SFDVKD. In nucleotides, the CDR3 is TGTGCCACCAGTGACATCTACGAGCAGTACTTC. It codes for CATSDIYEQYF.

This sequence joins TRBV5-6 and TRBJ2-5; D may be TRBD2 (5 bases). This CDR3 has 15 residues. CDR1 and CDR2 (germline): SGHDT, YYEEEE. V was shortened by 4 bases and J by 0 bases, with 13 bases between the two germline ends. The chain's CDR3 is CASSPYSVHQETQYF. CDR3 DNA sequence: TGTGCCAGCAGCCCGTATAGCGTACACCAAGAGACCCAGTACTTC. Together with reference TRBV5-6 and TRBJ2-5, the CDR3 gives the full variable domain: DAGVTQSPTHLIKTRGQQVTLRCSPKSGHDTVSWYQQALGQGPQFIFQYYEEEERQRGNFPDRFSGHQFPNYSSELNVNALLLGDSALYLCASSPYSVHQETQYFGPGTRLLVL.

V gene TRBV14 combines with J gene TRBJ2-7; D not resolved. The CDR3 covers 14 residues. The germline V gene has CDR1 SGHDN and CDR2 FVKESK. Deletions cut 0 bases from V and 6 bases from J, with 12 bases between. CDR3 amino acids: CASSQDWSPSEQYF. The DNA of the CDR3 is TGTGCCAGCAGCCAAGATTGGTCCCCCAGCGAGCAGTACTTC. The full variable domain, completed using reference TRBV14 and TRBJ2-7, is EAGVTQFPSHSVIEKGQTVTLRCDPISGHDNLYWYRRVMGKEIKFLLHFVKESKQDESGMPNNRFLAERTGGTYSTLKVQPAELEDSGVYFCASSQDWSPSEQYFGPGTRLTVT.

The chain is built from TRBV19 and TRBJ2-2; 7 bases map to TRBD1. V shed 7 bases and J 0 bases; nucleotides not matched to a gene: 2. The CDR3 contains 14 residues. Germline-derived CDR1 and CDR2 are LNHDA and SQIVND (reference sequence). The CDR3 DNA is TGTGCCAGTAAGACAGGGTCGAACACCGGGGAGCTGTTTTTT. This translates into CASKTGSNTGELFF.

The chain couples TRBV3-1 (or the pseudogene TRBV3-2) to TRBJ1-6; D gene ambiguous. The CDR3 runs 15 residues. Deletions cut 0 bases from V and 8 bases from J, with 11 bases between. Per the germline V gene, CDR1 is LGHDT and CDR2 is YNNKEL (reference sequence). The CDR3 spells CASSQEGRGDSPLHF. CDR3 nucleotide sequence: TGTGCCAGCAGCCAAGAAGGACGGGGTGATTCACCCCTCCACTTT.

In this sample, this clone turned up once. The chain is built from TRBV5-1 and TRBJ2-5, with 10 bases lining up with TRBD1. With V trimmed by 3 bases and J by 1 base, 9 bases remained unmatched. The CDR3 covers 17 residues. Germline V gene lookup returns CDR1 SGHRS and CDR2 YFSETQ. CDR3 protein: CASSSPGQGPIQETQYF. Written as DNA, the CDR3 is TGCGCCAGCAGCTCGCCGGGACAGGGGCCTATCCAAGAGACCCAGTACTTC.